Given below is one TCR beta chain in context. The antigen remains undetermined. This sample is part of a study of cytomegalovirus exposure and HLA in healthy donors. The overall study: It was reported in a later analysis that the 95 to 150 validation repertoires used the same platform as the roughly 700 first-cohort repertoires. Study-level findings and limits: For cytomegalovirus status, the classifier reportedly gave diagnoses with high specificity and sensitivity. Among the CMV-associated chains, a few were confirmed in vitro as specific for CMV antigens.

Donors came from a validation cohort of approximately 110 subjects, distinct from the first 666-subject cohort. V lost 5 bases and J lost 0, with 13 bases in between. The V gene's germline CDR1 is PRHDT and CDR2 FYEKMQ (reference sequence). The CDR3 extends over 16 amino acids. Clones were sequenced by immunoSEQ multiplex PCR, and TCRdb holds only the in-frame ones, with some missing. The sample has roughly 350,000 clones; 80% to 90% are singletons. The chain links TRBV13 to TRBJ1-4, with D perhaps TRBD1 (6 bases). Sample: PBMCs. This TCR was sampled from a woman between 18 and 29 years old in good health and CMV-seronegative. The CDR3 reads CASSRGAAATNEKLFF. CDR3 coding DNA: TGTGCCAGCAGCCGGGGGGCAGCCGCAACTAATGAAAAACTGTTTTTT.